The present T cell receptor beta chain was sequenced within a study of Ad26.COV2.S vaccination and SARS-CoV-2 variants. Noted treatment: roughly 19 received Ad26.COV2.S at low or high dose, single or two shots; 5 received placebo; per-sample allocation not given. Each sample was drawn 63 days after the first injection (of vaccine or placebo). This CDR3 comprises 13 residues. Trimming cost V 8 bases and J 8 bases, with 16 bases left between them. Germline lookup yields CDR1 LNHNV and CDR2 YYDKDF (reference sequence). The method was immunoSEQ multiplex PCR; TCRdb's version includes in-frame clones alone and lacks a portion of them. The data show about 380,000 clones, 83% seen once.

This receptor was taken from a person aged 18-60 years who received the Ad26.COV2.S COVID-19 vaccine or a placebo. The rearrangement links TRBV15 to TRBJ2-1, with D unresolved. The source was peripheral blood, collected in a trial of Ad26.COV2.S vaccine versus placebo. CDR3 in amino acids: CATLTLGVDEQFF. CDR3 DNA sequence: TGTGCCACCCTCACCCTAGGTGTCGATGAGCAGTTCTTC.